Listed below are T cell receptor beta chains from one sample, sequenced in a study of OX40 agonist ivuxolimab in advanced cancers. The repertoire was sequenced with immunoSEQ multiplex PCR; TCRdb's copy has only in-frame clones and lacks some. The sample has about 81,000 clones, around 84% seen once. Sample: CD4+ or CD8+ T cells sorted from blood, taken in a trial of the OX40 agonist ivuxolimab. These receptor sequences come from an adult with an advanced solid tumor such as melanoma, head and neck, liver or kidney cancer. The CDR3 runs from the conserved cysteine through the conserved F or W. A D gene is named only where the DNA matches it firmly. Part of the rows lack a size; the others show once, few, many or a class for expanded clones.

cdr3_nt: TGCGCCAGCAGCCAAACAGGGGGAACCTACGAGCAGTACTTC; cdr3_aa: CASSQTGGTYEQYF; d_call: TRBD1; v_call: TRBV4-3; clone_size: .; j_call: TRBJ2-7
cdr3_nt: TGTGCCAGCAGTCGTGACCCGGCCTACGAGCAGTACTTC; cdr3_aa: CASSRDPAYEQYF; d_call: .; v_call: TRBV6-6; clone_size: .; j_call: TRBJ2-7
cdr3_nt: TGCAGCGCCCGCCGCGGGACAGGGGCCGAAAAACTGTTTTTT; cdr3_aa: CSARRGTGAEKLFF; d_call: TRBD1; v_call: TRBV29-1; clone_size: few; j_call: TRBJ1-4
cdr3_nt: TGTGCCAGCAGCTACGACATCGCGCGGAGCAATTACAATGAGCAGTTCTTC; cdr3_aa: CASSYDIARSNYNEQFF; d_call: .; v_call: TRBV7-3; clone_size: .; j_call: TRBJ2-1
cdr3_nt: TGTGCCAGCAGTTACATCGCCCTAGGCGGCTACACCTTC; cdr3_aa: CASSYIALGGYTF; d_call: .; v_call: TRBV6-5; clone_size: .; j_call: TRBJ1-2
cdr3_nt: TGTGCCAGCAGCTTAGGGGTGGGAGCGGAGACCCAGTACTTC; cdr3_aa: CASSLGVGAETQYF; d_call: .; v_call: TRBV7-2; clone_size: .; j_call: TRBJ2-5
cdr3_nt: TGTGCCAGCAGCGAGCAGACAGGGGATGTGATGGAGACCCAGTACTTC; cdr3_aa: CASSEQTGDVMETQYF; d_call: TRBD1; v_call: TRBV9; clone_size: once; j_call: TRBJ2-5
cdr3_nt: TGTGCCAGTAGTTTGACGGTAAATTCACCCCTCCACTTT; cdr3_aa: CASSLTVNSPLHF; d_call: .; v_call: TRBV19; clone_size: few; j_call: TRBJ1-6
cdr3_nt: TGTGCCAGCAGTTTCTATGCGAACACCGGGGAGCTGTTTTTT; cdr3_aa: CASSFYANTGELFF; d_call: .; v_call: TRBV6-5; clone_size: once; j_call: TRBJ2-2
cdr3_nt: TGCGCCAGCAGCTTGGAACAGACCTACACCTTC; cdr3_aa: CASSLEQTYTF; d_call: .; v_call: TRBV5-1; clone_size: .; j_call: TRBJ1-2
cdr3_nt: TGTGCCATCAGTGGAGGGGAGGATGGCTACACCTTC; cdr3_aa: CAISGGEDGYTF; d_call: .; v_call: TRBV10-3; clone_size: .; j_call: TRBJ1-2
cdr3_nt: TGTGCCAGCAGCTTATTCAGGGGCCTCTCCTACGAGCAGTACTTC; cdr3_aa: CASSLFRGLSYEQYF; d_call: .; v_call: TRBV7-7; clone_size: .; j_call: TRBJ2-7
cdr3_nt: TGTGCCAGCAAGGGACAGGCCCATCAGCCCCAGCATTTT; cdr3_aa: CASKGQAHQPQHF; d_call: TRBD1; v_call: TRBV28; clone_size: once; j_call: TRBJ1-5
cdr3_nt: TGTGCCAGCAGTTTATCTTCCCGACAGGGTTATGTCGCTGAAGCTTTCTTT; cdr3_aa: CASSLSSRQGYVAEAFF; d_call: TRBD1; v_call: TRBV27; clone_size: once; j_call: TRBJ1-1
cdr3_nt: TGTGCCAGCAGCCCCCAGAGTAGATATGGCTACACCTTC; cdr3_aa: CASSPQSRYGYTF; d_call: .; v_call: TRBV7-9; clone_size: .; j_call: TRBJ1-2
cdr3_nt: TGTGCCAGCAGCCTACTGCCGGGGAATGAGCAGTTCTTC; cdr3_aa: CASSLLPGNEQFF; d_call: .; v_call: TRBV7-2; clone_size: .; j_call: TRBJ2-1
cdr3_nt: TGTGCCAGCAGCCAAGAGACAGGGAGCAGCAATCAGCCCCAGCATTTT; cdr3_aa: CASSQETGSSNQPQHF; d_call: TRBD1; v_call: TRBV4-2; clone_size: few; j_call: TRBJ1-5
cdr3_nt: TGTGCCAGCAGTTACTCGGGGGCTAATGAGCAGTTCTTC; cdr3_aa: CASSYSGANEQFF; d_call: .; v_call: TRBV6-5; clone_size: once; j_call: TRBJ2-1
cdr3_nt: TGTGCCACCACTGCCACAGATACGCAGTATTTT; cdr3_aa: CATTATDTQYF; d_call: .; v_call: TRBV11-2; clone_size: .; j_call: TRBJ2-3
cdr3_nt: TGTGCCAGCAGCCAAGCGTCCGGACTAGGATCGGTCGCCGAGCAGTACTTC; cdr3_aa: CASSQASGLGSVAEQYF; d_call: TRBD2; v_call: TRBV4-2; clone_size: .; j_call: TRBJ2-7
cdr3_nt: TGTGCCACCACCCCGGGGGCGAACACCGGGGAGCTGTTTTTT; cdr3_aa: CATTPGANTGELFF; d_call: .; v_call: TRBV6-5; clone_size: few; j_call: TRBJ2-2
cdr3_nt: TGCGCCAGCACCGAGGGGGGCGAGTACAATGAGCAGTTCTTC; cdr3_aa: CASTEGGEYNEQFF; d_call: .; v_call: TRBV5-1; clone_size: .; j_call: TRBJ2-1
cdr3_nt: TGCGCCAGCAGCCAAGGAGGAACAGGGCGCACAGATACGCAGTATTTT; cdr3_aa: CASSQGGTGRTDTQYF; d_call: .; v_call: TRBV4-1; clone_size: .; j_call: TRBJ2-3
cdr3_nt: TGTGCCATCAAGACAGGGGAGGACTATGGCTACACCTTC; cdr3_aa: CAIKTGEDYGYTF; d_call: TRBD1; v_call: TRBV6-5; clone_size: .; j_call: TRBJ1-2
cdr3_nt: TGTGCCAGCAGTCTTTACCCAGCGGGAGAACTCTACGAGCAGTACTTC; cdr3_aa: CASSLYPAGELYEQYF; d_call: TRBD2; v_call: TRBV6-6; clone_size: .; j_call: TRBJ2-7
cdr3_nt: TGCGCCAGCAGCTTGGCTTCCAGCACAGATACGCAGTATTTT; cdr3_aa: CASSLASSTDTQYF; d_call: .; v_call: TRBV5-1; clone_size: .; j_call: TRBJ2-3
cdr3_nt: TGTGCCAGCAGCTTATCGGGGAGTCAGCCCCAGCATTTT; cdr3_aa: CASSLSGSQPQHF; d_call: .; v_call: TRBV7-2; clone_size: .; j_call: TRBJ1-5
cdr3_nt: TGTGCCATCCGTCACGGGGAGGCCGACACTGAAGCTTTCTTT; cdr3_aa: CAIRHGEADTEAFF; d_call: .; v_call: TRBV10-3; clone_size: .; j_call: TRBJ1-1
cdr3_nt: TGTGCCACCGGGTCTGGAAACACCATATATTTT; cdr3_aa: CATGSGNTIYF; d_call: .; v_call: TRBV19; clone_size: few; j_call: TRBJ1-3
cdr3_nt: TGTGCCAGCAGCGACCGACAGGGGGCGCGAGAGACCCAGTACTTC; cdr3_aa: CASSDRQGARETQYF; d_call: TRBD1; v_call: TRBV7-9; clone_size: .; j_call: TRBJ2-5
cdr3_nt: TGCGCCAGCAGCCAAGATGGGGAAAGCGGCCTTATCTACGAGCAGTACTTC; cdr3_aa: CASSQDGESGLIYEQYF; d_call: .; v_call: TRBV4-3; clone_size: .; j_call: TRBJ2-7
cdr3_nt: TGCGCCAGCAGCCACTTGGGACAGTTCCAAGAGACCCAGTACTTC; cdr3_aa: CASSHLGQFQETQYF; d_call: TRBD1; v_call: TRBV4-1; clone_size: .; j_call: TRBJ2-5
cdr3_nt: TGTGCCAGCAGCAACGAAGCTTTCTTT; cdr3_aa: CASSNEAFF; d_call: .; v_call: TRBV7-9; clone_size: few; j_call: TRBJ1-1
cdr3_nt: TGTGCCAGCAGCTTTAGCGGATTCACAGATACGCAGTATTTT; cdr3_aa: CASSFSGFTDTQYF; d_call: .; v_call: TRBV7-2; clone_size: .; j_call: TRBJ2-3
cdr3_nt: TGCGCCAGCAGCCTGTTTGGGAGCGATACGCAGTATTTT; cdr3_aa: CASSLFGSDTQYF; d_call: .; v_call: TRBV4-3; clone_size: .; j_call: TRBJ2-3
cdr3_nt: TGTGCAAGTCGCCGGCTCCCGAAGGGGGTCGGCGGAAACACCATATATTTT; cdr3_aa: CASRRLPKGVGGNTIYF; d_call: .; v_call: TRBV12-2; clone_size: .; j_call: TRBJ1-3
cdr3_nt: TGTGCCAGCTCACCACCCCCTGCGGGGGTAAATCAGCCCCAGCATTTT; cdr3_aa: CASSPPPAGVNQPQHF; d_call: .; v_call: TRBV18; clone_size: .; j_call: TRBJ1-5
cdr3_nt: TGTGCCAGCAGCTTAGAGTCTAGCGGGAGCCCGGACGAGCAGTACTTC; cdr3_aa: CASSLESSGSPDEQYF; d_call: TRBD2; v_call: TRBV7-4; clone_size: .; j_call: TRBJ2-7
cdr3_nt: TGTGCCAGCAGCTTAGGACCACAGGGGGCGAGCACTGAAGCTTTCTTT; cdr3_aa: CASSLGPQGASTEAFF; d_call: TRBD1; v_call: TRBV7-3; clone_size: .; j_call: TRBJ1-1
cdr3_nt: TGTGCCAGCAGTGAAGCGCTTCTTACAGTTGAAGCTTTCTTT; cdr3_aa: CASSEALLTVEAFF; d_call: .; v_call: TRBV2; clone_size: .; j_call: TRBJ1-1
cdr3_nt: TGTGCCAGCAGTCTATCAGCGGGACTAAAAGTAGATACGCAGTATTTT; cdr3_aa: CASSLSAGLKVDTQYF; d_call: TRBD2; v_call: TRBV6-6; clone_size: .; j_call: TRBJ2-3
cdr3_nt: TGTGCCAGTCAGAGTGGACTAACAAGTAACATTCAGTACTTC; cdr3_aa: CASQSGLTSNIQYF; d_call: .; v_call: TRBV11-2; clone_size: .; j_call: TRBJ2-4
cdr3_nt: TGTGCCAGCAGTTACCGCGCAGGGGCTGGGGCCAACGTCCTGACTTTC; cdr3_aa: CASSYRAGAGANVLTF; d_call: .; v_call: TRBV6-5; clone_size: .; j_call: TRBJ2-6
cdr3_nt: TGCGCCAGCAGCCAAGAGGCAGGGGGGCTCTCTGGGGCCAACGTCCTGACTTTC; cdr3_aa: CASSQEAGGLSGANVLTF; d_call: .; v_call: TRBV4-1; clone_size: .; j_call: TRBJ2-6
cdr3_nt: TGTGCCAGCAGCTTTTTGTCCAGGGTTGGGGAGCAGTACTTC; cdr3_aa: CASSFLSRVGEQYF; d_call: .; v_call: TRBV5-4; clone_size: .; j_call: TRBJ2-7
cdr3_nt: TGTGCCAGCAGTTTATACGGGAGTTTGTACGAGCAGTACTTC; cdr3_aa: CASSLYGSLYEQYF; d_call: .; v_call: TRBV27; clone_size: .; j_call: TRBJ2-7
cdr3_nt: TGCGCCAGCAGCCAAGGGACTAGCGGGGGGGCCACAGATACGCAGTATTTT; cdr3_aa: CASSQGTSGGATDTQYF; d_call: TRBD2; v_call: TRBV5-1; clone_size: .; j_call: TRBJ2-3
cdr3_nt: TGTGCCAGTAGTATTTCGGGACAGATGAACACTGAAGCTTTCTTT; cdr3_aa: CASSISGQMNTEAFF; d_call: TRBD1; v_call: TRBV19; clone_size: .; j_call: TRBJ1-1
cdr3_nt: TGTGCCAGCAGTTACTCAACCTCTGGCTACACCTTC; cdr3_aa: CASSYSTSGYTF; d_call: .; v_call: TRBV6-5; clone_size: .; j_call: TRBJ1-2
cdr3_nt: TGTGCCAGCAGTTCAGGGACTAGCGGGGGGAGGGAGACCCAGTACTTC; cdr3_aa: CASSSGTSGGRETQYF; d_call: TRBD2; v_call: TRBV28; clone_size: .; j_call: TRBJ2-5
cdr3_nt: TGTGCCAGCAGCCCCGGGACTGACCTTGAGGGCTACACCTTC; cdr3_aa: CASSPGTDLEGYTF; d_call: .; v_call: TRBV7-6; clone_size: .; j_call: TRBJ1-2
cdr3_nt: TGCGCCAGCAGACTAGCGGGAGGATCCACCGGGGAGCTGTTTTTT; cdr3_aa: CASRLAGGSTGELFF; d_call: TRBD2; v_call: TRBV4-3; clone_size: .; j_call: TRBJ2-2
cdr3_nt: TGTGCCAGCAGCTTAGTACACTCTGCGCGGACTAGCCCAGAAGAGACCCAGTACTTC; cdr3_aa: CASSLVHSARTSPEETQYF; d_call: TRBD2; v_call: TRBV13; clone_size: .; j_call: TRBJ2-5
cdr3_nt: TGCGCCAGCAGCTTGGGGATTGGGGGAGCAGATACGCAGTATTTT; cdr3_aa: CASSLGIGGADTQYF; d_call: .; v_call: TRBV5-1; clone_size: .; j_call: TRBJ2-3
cdr3_nt: TGTGCCAGCAGCCAAACTGACCAGGGGGTAGACACCATATATTTT; cdr3_aa: CASSQTDQGVDTIYF; d_call: TRBD1; v_call: TRBV13; clone_size: few; j_call: TRBJ1-3
cdr3_nt: TGTGCCAGCAGCCCTCGAGGGTTTCAGTACTTC; cdr3_aa: CASSPRGFQYF; d_call: .; v_call: TRBV2; clone_size: .; j_call: TRBJ2-4
cdr3_nt: TGTGCCAGCAGCTTCCGCTCCTACAATGAGCAGTTCTTC; cdr3_aa: CASSFRSYNEQFF; d_call: .; v_call: TRBV11-1; clone_size: .; j_call: TRBJ2-1
cdr3_nt: TGTGCCAGTAGTATTGGGGGGGATCAGCCCCAGCATTTT; cdr3_aa: CASSIGGDQPQHF; d_call: .; v_call: TRBV19; clone_size: .; j_call: TRBJ1-5
cdr3_nt: TGTGCCAGCAGCTCGGGACACTTTTCCACAGATACGCAGTATTTT; cdr3_aa: CASSSGHFSTDTQYF; d_call: .; v_call: TRBV7-9; clone_size: .; j_call: TRBJ2-3